This T cell receptor (beta chain) was retrieved from a study of cytomegalovirus exposure and HLA in healthy donors. The PCR made use of 60 Vbeta and 13 Jbeta primers. Using immunoSEQ multiplex PCR, the repertoire was profiled, and TCRdb retains in-frame clones only, with some absent. Among 100,000 to 150,000 clones listed, approximately 82% were seen once. The TCR comes from a boy aged 2 to 10 in good health and CMV-seronegative. Specimen: PBMCs.

The CDR3, as DNA: TGTGCCAGCAGCTTACCGAGCCAAGAGACCCAGTACTTC. Encoded protein: CASSLPSQETQYF. The V gene is TRBV11-3, the J gene TRBJ2-5; no clear D gene. Trimming took off 2 bases at V and 1 base at J, with 5 bases between the two ends. The CDR3 runs 13 residues. Germline V gene data show CDR1 as SGHNT and CDR2 as YENEEA.